This T cell receptor (beta chain) was obtained from a study of OX40 agonist ivuxolimab in advanced cancers. The overall study: Ivuxolimab is an agonistic anti-OX40 (CD134) antibody, and patients were treated with it.

The table came from immunoSEQ multiplex PCR; TCRdb's copy has only in-frame clones and leaves some out. This table has about 19,000 clones, 80% to 90% appearing once. Only one count was recorded for this clone. The clonotype originates from an adult with an advanced solid tumor such as melanoma, head and neck, liver or kidney cancer. The specimen was CD4+ or CD8+ T cells sorted from blood, collected in a trial of the OX40 agonist ivuxolimab.

The CDR3 DNA sequence: TGTGCCAGCAGCGCCCCTCCCAGCGGGGGTCCTGAGCAGTTCTTC. It codes for CASSAPPSGGPEQFF. The genes are TRBV9 and TRBJ2-1; 8 bases fit TRBD2. J lost 9 bases, V lost 3 bases, and 11 bases had no gene match. Looked up from germline, CDR1 is SGDLS and CDR2 is YYNGEE. The CDR3 covers 15 residues. The variable domain in full, completed from reference TRBV9 and TRBJ2-1, reads DSGVTQTPKHLITATGQRVTLRCSPRSGDLSVYWYQQSLDQGLQFLIQYYNGEERAKGNILERFSAQQFPDLHSELNLSSLELGDSALYFCASSAPPSGGPEQFFGPGTRLTVL.